The sample holds a few counts of the clone carrying this T cell receptor (beta chain). TCRdb itself ran the RACE reads through MiXCR, one entry per CDR3 protein. The table includes around 130,000 distinct CDR3 sequences, around 10% detected once. The data were taken from a study of human T cells and chemical hapten exposure. The time point here: patch test 3, about 24 weeks after DPC sensitization. Treatment here: therapeutic diphenylcyclopropenone sensitization with weekly scalp DPC. With 0 bases removed from V and 8 bases from J, the gap between germline ends came to 7 bases. Germline V gene sequence: CDR1 SQVTM, CDR2 ANQGSEA. The CDR3 runs to 11 residues.

The sequence was obtained from a woman between 50 and 59 years old with alopecia areata. Some clones in this sample may be carry-over from other donors' samples. The sequences come from whole blood, collected in connection with sensitization to the hapten diphenylcyclopropenone (DPC). The chain has TRBV29-1 and TRBJ1-2; D is uncertain. The CDR3 spells CSVEDRKGYTF. The CDR3 DNA reads as TGCAGCGTTGAAGATAGAAAAGGCTACACCTTC.